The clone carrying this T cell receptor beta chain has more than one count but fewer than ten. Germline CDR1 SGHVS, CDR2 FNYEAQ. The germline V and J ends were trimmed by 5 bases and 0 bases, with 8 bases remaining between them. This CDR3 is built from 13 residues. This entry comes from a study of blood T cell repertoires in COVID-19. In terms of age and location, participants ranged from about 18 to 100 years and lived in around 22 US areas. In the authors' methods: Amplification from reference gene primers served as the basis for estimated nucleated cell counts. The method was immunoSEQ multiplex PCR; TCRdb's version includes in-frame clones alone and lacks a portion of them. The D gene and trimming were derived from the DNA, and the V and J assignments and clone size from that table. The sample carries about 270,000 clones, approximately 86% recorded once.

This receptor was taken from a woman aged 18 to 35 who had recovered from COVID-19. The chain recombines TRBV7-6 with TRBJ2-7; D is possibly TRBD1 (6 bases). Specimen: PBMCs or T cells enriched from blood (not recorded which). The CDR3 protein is CASSEDSSYEQYF. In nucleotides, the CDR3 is TGTGCCAGCAGCGAGGACAGCTCCTACGAGCAGTACTTC.